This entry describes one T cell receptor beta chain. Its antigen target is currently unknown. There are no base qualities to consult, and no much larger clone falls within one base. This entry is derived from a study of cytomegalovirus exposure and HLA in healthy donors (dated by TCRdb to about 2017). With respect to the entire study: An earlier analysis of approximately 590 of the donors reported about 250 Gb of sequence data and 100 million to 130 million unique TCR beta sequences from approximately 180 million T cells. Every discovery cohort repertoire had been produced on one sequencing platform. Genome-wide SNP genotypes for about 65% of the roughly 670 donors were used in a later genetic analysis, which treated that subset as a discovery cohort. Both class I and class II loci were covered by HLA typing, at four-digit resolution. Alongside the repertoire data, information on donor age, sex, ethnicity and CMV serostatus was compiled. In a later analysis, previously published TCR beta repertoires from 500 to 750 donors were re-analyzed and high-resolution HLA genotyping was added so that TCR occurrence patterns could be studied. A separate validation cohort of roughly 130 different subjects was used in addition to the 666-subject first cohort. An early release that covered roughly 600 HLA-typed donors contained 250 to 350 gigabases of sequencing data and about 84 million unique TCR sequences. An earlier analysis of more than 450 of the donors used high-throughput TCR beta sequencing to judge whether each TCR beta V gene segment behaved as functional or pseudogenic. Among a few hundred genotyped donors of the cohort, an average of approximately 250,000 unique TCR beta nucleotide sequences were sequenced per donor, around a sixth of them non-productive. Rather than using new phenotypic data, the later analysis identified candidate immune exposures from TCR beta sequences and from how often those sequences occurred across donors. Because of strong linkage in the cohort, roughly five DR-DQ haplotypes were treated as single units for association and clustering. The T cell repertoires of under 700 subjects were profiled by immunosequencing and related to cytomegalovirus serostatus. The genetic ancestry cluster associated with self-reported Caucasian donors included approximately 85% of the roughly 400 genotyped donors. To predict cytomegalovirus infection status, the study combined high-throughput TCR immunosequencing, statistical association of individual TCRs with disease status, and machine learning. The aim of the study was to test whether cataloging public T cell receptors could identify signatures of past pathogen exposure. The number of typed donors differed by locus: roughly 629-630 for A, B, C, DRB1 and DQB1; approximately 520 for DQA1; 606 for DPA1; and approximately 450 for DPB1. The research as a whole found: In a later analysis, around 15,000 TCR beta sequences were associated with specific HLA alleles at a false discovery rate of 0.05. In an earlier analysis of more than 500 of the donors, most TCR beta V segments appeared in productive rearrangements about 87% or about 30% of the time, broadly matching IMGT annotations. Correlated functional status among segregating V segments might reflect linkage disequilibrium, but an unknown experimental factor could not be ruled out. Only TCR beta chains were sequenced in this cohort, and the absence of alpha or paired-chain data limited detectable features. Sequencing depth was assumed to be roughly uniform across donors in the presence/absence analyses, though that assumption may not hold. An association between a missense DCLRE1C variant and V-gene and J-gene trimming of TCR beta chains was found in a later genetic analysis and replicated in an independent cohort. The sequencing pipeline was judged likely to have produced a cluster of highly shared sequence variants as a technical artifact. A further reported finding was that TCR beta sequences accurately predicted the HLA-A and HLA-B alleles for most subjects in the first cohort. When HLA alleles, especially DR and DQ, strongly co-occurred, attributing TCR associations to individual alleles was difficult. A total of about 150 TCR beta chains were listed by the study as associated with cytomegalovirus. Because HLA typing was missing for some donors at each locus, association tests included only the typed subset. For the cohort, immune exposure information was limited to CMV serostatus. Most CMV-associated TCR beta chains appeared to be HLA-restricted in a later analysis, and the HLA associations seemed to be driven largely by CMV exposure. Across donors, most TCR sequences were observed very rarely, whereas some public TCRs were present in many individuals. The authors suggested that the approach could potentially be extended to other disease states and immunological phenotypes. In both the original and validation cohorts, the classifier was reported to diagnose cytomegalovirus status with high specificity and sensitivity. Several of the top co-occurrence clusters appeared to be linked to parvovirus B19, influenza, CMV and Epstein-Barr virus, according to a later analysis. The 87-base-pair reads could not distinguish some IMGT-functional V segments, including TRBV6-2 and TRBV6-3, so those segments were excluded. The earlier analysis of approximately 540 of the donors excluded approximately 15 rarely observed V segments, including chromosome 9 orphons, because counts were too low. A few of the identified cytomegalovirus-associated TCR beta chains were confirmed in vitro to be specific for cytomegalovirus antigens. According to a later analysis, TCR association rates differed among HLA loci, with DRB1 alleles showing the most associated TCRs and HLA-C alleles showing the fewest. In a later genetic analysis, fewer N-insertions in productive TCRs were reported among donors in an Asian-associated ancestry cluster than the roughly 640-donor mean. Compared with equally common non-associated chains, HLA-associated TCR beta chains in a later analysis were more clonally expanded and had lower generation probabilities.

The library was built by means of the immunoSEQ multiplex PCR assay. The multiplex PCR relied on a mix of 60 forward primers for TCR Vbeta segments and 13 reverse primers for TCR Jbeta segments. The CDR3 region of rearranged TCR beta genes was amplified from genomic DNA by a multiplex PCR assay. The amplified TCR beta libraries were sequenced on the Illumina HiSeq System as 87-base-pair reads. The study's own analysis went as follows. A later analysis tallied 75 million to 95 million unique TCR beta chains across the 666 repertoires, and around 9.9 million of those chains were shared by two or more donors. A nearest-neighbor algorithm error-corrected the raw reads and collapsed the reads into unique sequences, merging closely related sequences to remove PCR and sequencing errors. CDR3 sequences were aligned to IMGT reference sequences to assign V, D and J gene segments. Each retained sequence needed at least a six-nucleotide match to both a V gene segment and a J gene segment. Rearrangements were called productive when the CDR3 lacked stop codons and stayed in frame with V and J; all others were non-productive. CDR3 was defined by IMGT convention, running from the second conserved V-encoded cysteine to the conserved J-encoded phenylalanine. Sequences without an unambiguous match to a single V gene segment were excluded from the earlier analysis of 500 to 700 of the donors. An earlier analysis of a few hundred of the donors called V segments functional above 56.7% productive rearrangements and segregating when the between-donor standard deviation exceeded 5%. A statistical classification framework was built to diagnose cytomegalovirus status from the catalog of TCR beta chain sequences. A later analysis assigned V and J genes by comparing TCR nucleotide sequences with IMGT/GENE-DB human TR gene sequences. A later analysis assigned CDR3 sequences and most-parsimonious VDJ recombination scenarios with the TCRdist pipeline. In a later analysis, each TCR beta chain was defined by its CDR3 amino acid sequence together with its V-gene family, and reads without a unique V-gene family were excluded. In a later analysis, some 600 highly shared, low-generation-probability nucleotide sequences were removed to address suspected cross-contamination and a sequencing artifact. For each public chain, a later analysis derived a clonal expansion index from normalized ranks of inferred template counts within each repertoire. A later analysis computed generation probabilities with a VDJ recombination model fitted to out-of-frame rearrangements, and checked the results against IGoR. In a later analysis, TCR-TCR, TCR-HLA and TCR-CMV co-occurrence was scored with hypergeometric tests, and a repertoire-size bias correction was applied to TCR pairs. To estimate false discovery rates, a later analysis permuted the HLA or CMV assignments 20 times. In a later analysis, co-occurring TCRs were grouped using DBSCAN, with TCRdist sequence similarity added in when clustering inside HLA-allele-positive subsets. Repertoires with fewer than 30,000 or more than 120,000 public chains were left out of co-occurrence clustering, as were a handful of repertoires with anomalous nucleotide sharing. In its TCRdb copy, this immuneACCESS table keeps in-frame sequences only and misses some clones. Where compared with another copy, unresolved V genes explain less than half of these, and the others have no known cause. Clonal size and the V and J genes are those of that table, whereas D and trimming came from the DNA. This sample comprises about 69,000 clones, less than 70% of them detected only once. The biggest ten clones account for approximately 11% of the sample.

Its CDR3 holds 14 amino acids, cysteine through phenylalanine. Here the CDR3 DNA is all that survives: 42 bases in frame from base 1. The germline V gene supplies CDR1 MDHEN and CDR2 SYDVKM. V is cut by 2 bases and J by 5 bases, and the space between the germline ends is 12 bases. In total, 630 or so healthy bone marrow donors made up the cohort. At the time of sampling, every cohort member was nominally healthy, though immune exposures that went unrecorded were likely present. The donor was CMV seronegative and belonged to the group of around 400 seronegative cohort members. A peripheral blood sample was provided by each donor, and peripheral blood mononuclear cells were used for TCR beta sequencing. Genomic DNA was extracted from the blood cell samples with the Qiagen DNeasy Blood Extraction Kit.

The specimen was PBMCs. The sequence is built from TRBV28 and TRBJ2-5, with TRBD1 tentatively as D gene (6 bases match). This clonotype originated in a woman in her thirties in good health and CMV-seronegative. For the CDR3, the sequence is CASSLGGRSETQYF. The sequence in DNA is TGTGCCAGCAGTTTAGGGGGCCGTAGTGAGACCCAGTACTTC.